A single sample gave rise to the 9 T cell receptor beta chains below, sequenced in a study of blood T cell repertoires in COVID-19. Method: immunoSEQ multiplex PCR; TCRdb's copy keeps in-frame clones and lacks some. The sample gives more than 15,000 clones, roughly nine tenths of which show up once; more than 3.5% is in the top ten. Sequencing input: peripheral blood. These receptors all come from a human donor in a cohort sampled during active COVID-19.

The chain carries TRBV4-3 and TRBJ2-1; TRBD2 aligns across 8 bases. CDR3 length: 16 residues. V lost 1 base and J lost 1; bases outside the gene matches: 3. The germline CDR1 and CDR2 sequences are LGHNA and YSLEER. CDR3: CASSQVSGKSYNEQFF. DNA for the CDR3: TGCGCCAGCAGCCAAGTTAGCGGGAAATCCTACAATGAGCAGTTCTTC.

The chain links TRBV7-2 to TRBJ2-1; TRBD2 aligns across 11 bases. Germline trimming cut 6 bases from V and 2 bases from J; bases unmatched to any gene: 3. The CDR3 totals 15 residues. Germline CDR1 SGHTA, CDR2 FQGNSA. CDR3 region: CASSSGRDTYNEQFF. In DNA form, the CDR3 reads TGTGCCAGCAGTAGCGGGAGGGACACCTACAATGAGCAGTTCTTC.

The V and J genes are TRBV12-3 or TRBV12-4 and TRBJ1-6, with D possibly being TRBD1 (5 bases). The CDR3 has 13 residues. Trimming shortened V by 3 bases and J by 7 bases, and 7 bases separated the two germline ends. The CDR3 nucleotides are TGTGCCAGCAGTTTGACAGAAAATTCACCCCTCCACTTT. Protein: CASSLTENSPLHF.

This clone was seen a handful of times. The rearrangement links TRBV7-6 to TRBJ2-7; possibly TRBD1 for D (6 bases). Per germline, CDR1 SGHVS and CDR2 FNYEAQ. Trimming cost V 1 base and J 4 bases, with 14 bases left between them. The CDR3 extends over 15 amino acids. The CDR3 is CASSLEVGHQYEQYF. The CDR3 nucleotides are TGTGCCAGCAGCTTAGAGGTGGGACACCAATACGAGCAGTACTTC.

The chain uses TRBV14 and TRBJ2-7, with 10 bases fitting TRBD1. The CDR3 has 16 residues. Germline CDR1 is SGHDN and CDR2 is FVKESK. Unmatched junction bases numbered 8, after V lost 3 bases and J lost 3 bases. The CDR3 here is CASSQARDRGRYEQYV. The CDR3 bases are TGTGCCAGCAGCCAGGCCCGGGACAGGGGCCGCTACGAGCAGTACGTC.

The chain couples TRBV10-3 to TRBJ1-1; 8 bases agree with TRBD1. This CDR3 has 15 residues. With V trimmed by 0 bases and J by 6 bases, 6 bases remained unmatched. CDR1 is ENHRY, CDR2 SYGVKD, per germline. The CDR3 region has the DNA TGTGCCATCAGTGAGTCCGGGACAGGAGCCCCTGAAGCTTTCTTT. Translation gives CAISESGTGAPEAFF.

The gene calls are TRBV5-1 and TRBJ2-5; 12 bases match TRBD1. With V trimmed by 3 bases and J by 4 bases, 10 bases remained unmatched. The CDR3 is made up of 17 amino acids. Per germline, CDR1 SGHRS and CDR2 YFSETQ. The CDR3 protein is CASSSIGTGGLGETQYF. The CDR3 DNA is TGCGCCAGCAGCTCGATCGGGACAGGGGGCCTCGGAGAGACCCAGTACTTC.

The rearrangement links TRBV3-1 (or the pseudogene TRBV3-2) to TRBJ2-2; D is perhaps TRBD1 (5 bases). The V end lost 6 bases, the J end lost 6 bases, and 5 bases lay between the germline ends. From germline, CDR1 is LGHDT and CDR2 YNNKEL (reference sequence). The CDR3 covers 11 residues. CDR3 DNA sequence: TGTGCCAGCAGAGGGGCCGGGGAGCTGTTTTTT. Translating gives CASRGAGELFF.

The DNA for the CDR3 is TGTGCCAGCAGCTTAGACGGGACAGGGAAGTTGTACCAAGAGACCCAGTACTTC. Amino acid sequence: CASSLDGTGKLYQETQYF. V is TRBV7-9 and J is TRBJ2-5; TRBD1 matches at 9 bases. The CDR3 covers 18 residues. With 1 base clipped from V and 0 bases from J, the junction kept 9 bases outside the gene matches. Germline lookup yields CDR1 SEHNR and CDR2 FQNEAQ (reference sequence).